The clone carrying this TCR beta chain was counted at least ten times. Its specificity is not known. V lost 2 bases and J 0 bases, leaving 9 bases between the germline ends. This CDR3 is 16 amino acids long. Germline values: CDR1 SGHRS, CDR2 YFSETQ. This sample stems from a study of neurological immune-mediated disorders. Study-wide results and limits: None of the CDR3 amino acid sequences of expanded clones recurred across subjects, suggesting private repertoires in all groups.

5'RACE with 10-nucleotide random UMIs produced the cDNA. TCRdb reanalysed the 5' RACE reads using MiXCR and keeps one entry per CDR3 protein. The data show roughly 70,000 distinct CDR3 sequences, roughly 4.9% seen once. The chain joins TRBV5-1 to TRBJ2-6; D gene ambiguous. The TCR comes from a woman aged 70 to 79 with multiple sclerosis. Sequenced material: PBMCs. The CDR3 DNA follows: TGCGCCAGCAGCTTTGGGATATCCTCTGGGGCCAACGTCCTGACTTTC. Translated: CASSFGISSGANVLTF.